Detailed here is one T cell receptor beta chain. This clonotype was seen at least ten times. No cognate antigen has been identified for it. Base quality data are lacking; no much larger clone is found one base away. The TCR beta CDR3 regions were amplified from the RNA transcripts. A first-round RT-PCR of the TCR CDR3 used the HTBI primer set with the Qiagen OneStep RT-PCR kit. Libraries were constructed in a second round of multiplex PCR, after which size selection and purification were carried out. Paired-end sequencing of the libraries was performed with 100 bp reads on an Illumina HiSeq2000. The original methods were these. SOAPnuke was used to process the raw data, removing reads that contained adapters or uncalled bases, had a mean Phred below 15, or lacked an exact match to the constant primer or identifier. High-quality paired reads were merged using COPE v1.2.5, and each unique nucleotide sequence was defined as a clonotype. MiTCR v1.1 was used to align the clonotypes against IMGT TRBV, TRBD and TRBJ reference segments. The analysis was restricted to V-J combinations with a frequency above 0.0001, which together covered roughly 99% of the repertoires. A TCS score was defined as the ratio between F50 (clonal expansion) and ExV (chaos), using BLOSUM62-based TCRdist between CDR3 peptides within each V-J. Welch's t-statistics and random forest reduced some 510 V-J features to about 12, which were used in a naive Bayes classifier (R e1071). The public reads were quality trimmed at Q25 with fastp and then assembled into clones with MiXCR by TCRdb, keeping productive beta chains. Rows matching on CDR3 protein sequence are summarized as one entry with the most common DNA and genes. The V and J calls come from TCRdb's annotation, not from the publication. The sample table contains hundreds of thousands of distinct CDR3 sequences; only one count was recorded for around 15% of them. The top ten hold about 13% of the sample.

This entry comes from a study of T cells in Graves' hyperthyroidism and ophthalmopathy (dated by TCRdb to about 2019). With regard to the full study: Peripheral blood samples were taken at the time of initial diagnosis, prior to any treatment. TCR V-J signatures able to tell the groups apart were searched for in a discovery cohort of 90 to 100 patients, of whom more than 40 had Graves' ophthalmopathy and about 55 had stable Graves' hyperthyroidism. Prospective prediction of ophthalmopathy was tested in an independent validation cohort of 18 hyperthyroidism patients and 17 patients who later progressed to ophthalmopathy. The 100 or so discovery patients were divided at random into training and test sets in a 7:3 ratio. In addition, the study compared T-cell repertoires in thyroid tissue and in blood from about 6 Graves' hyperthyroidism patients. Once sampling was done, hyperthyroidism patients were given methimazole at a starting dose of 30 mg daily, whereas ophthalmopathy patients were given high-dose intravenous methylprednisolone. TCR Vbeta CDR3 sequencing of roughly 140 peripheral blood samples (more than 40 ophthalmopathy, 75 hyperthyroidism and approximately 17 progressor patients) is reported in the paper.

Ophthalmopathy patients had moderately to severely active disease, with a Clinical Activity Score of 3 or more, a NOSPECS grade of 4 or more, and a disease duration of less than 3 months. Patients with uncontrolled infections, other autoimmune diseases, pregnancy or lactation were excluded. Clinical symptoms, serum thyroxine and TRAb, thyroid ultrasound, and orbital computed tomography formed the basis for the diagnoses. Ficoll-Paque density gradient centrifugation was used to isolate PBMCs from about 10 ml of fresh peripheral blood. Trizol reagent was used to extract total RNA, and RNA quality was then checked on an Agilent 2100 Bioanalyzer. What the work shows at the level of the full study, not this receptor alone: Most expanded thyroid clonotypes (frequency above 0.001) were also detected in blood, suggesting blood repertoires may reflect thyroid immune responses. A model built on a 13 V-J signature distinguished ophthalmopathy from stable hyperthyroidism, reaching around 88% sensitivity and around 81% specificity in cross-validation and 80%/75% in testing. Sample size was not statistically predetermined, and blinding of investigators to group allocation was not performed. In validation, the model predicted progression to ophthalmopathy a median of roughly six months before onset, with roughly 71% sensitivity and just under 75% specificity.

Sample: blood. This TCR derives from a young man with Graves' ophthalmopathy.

The encoded CDR3 is CASSYFTSGSNEQFF. At the DNA level, the sequence is TGTGCCAGCAGTTACTTTACTAGCGGGAGTAATGAGCAGTTCTTC. The sequence joins TRBV6-5 to TRBJ2-1; 11 central nucleotides agree with TRBD2. Trimmed from V: 1 base; trimmed from J: 7 bases; junction bases lacking a gene match: 3. Reading the germline V gene gives CDR1 MNHEY and CDR2 SVGAGI. From the cysteine through the phenylalanine, the CDR3 covers 15 amino acids. Only CDR3 DNA is held: 45 bases, read in frame from base 1.